The 29 T cell receptor beta chains below come from one sample, sequenced in a study of Ad26.COV2.S vaccination and SARS-CoV-2 variants. Indicated treatment: 19 received Ad26.COV2.S at low or high dose, single or two shots; 5 received placebo; per-sample allocation not given. Each sample was drawn 63 days after the first injection (of vaccine or placebo). The assay was immunoSEQ multiplex PCR, and TCRdb's table has in-frame clones only and misses some. The sample records over 400,000 clones, roughly 90% being singletons. Sequencing used peripheral blood, obtained in a trial of Ad26.COV2.S vaccine versus placebo. These receptors all come from a person aged 18 to 59 who received the Ad26.COV2.S COVID-19 vaccine or a placebo.

The chain employs TRBV6-2 or TRBV6-3 and TRBJ2-3, with 8 bases identical to TRBD2. Losses at the gene ends were 3 bases for V and 4 bases for J; bases not matched to a gene: 12. There are 17 residues in the CDR3. Germline V gives CDR1 MNHEY, CDR2 SVGEGT. CDR3 coding DNA: TGTGCCAGCAGTTATCGGCCCGGGGGGGCATTCGCAGATACGCAGTATTTT. Its translation is CASSYRPGGAFADTQYF.

This clone has just a few counts. The genes are TRBV6-6 and TRBJ2-7, with TRBD1 as a possible D gene (6 bases). In germline, CDR1 is MNHNY, CDR2 SVGAGI (reference sequence). The CDR3 is 15 residues long. The ends were cut back, 9 bases at V and 2 bases at J, with 20 bases in the middle. DNA for the CDR3: TGTGCCAGTTCCCCCCCACTAGGGGGAACCTACGAGCAGTACTTC. Translation: CASSPPLGGTYEQYF.

In its sample, this clone was seen a few times. The V call is TRBV11-2, the J call TRBJ2-1; D may match TRBD1 or TRBD2 (5 bases each). This CDR3 is 14 amino acids long. Germline values: CDR1 SGHAT, CDR2 FQNNGV. The V end was cut by 4 bases, the J end by 5 bases, with 12 bases between. CDR3 in DNA: TGTGCCAGCAGCTGGGGGACGGTTAACAATGAGCAGTTCTTC. Its translation: CASSWGTVNNEQFF.

The chain links TRBV7-2 to TRBJ2-1, with 11 bases identical to TRBD2. There are 16 residues in the CDR3. Germline loops: CDR1 SGHTA, CDR2 FQGNSA. Trimming cost V 5 bases and J 7 bases; bases outside gene matches: 10. The CDR3 sequence: CASSALSGGASNEQFF. The CDR3 DNA reads TGTGCCAGCAGCGCCCTTAGCGGGGGGGCCTCGAATGAGCAGTTCTTC. Combining the CDR3 with reference TRBV7-2 and TRBJ2-1 gives the whole variable domain GAGVSQSPSNKVTEKGKDVELRCDPISGHTALYWYRQSLGQGLEFLIYFQGNSAPDKSGLPSDRFSAERTGGSVSTLTIQRTQQEDSAVYLCASSALSGGASNEQFFGPGTRLTVL.

V is TRBV7-6 and J is TRBJ2-7; no clear D. Germline lookup yields CDR1 SGHVS and CDR2 FNYEAQ. V was trimmed by 5 bases and J by 6 bases, leaving 20 bases between them. CDR3 length equals 15 residues. The CDR3 DNA follows: TGTGCCAGCAGCGCCGCCCCCTCATACGGGCCCGAGCAGTACTTC. Protein: CASSAAPSYGPEQYF.

V gene TRBV7-2 combines with J gene TRBJ2-1, with D perhaps matching TRBD2 (5 bases). Germline V lookup: CDR1 SGHTA, CDR2 FQGNSA. This CDR3 has 14 amino acids. V lost 1 base, J lost 10 bases, and 14 bases lay in between. The CDR3 loop reads CASSLVRGNGEQFF. The CDR3 DNA is TGTGCCAGCAGCTTAGTTCGAGGGAATGGAGAGCAGTTCTTC.

The chain couples TRBV5-6 to TRBJ1-2; 9 bases map to TRBD1. Germline values: CDR1 SGHDT, CDR2 YYEEEE. This CDR3 is built from 13 residues. V shed 4 bases and J 7 bases; nucleotides not matched to a gene: 5. CDR3 sequence: CASSQGTGTGYTF. The CDR3 nucleotides read TGTGCCAGCAGCCAAGGGACAGGGACTGGCTACACCTTC.

V and J are TRBV3-1 (or the pseudogene TRBV3-2) and TRBJ2-3, with D possibly called TRBD1 or TRBD2 (6 bases each). Germline values: CDR1 LGHDT, CDR2 YNNKEL (reference sequence). The CDR3 totals 13 residues. Trimming shortened V by 4 bases and J by 6 bases, and 11 bases separated the two germline ends. The CDR3 region has the DNA TGTGCCAGCAGCCCGGGGGCGGGGGATACGCAGTATTTT. Its protein product is CASSPGAGDTQYF.

This chain connects TRBV6-5 to TRBJ2-3; TRBD2 matches 7 bases. The V segment lost 6 bases and the J segment 5 bases; nucleotides outside the gene matches: 2. Germline values: CDR1 MNHEY, CDR2 SVGAGI. The CDR3 is 12 amino acids. In nucleotides, the CDR3 is TGTGCCAGCAGCCGCGGGGGAGATACGCAGTATTTT. Translating gives CASSRGGDTQYF.

J is TRBJ1-1 and V is TRBV11-3; no clear D gene. Deletions cut 4 bases from V and 4 bases from J, with 19 bases between. This CDR3 has 16 residues. The germline V gene encodes CDR1 SGHNT and CDR2 YENEEA. The CDR3 DNA is TGTGCCAGCAGCTCCCGGCATCAGAAGACAACCACTGAAGCTTTCTTT. It yields the protein CASSSRHQKTTTEAFF.

The chain employs TRBV7-2 and TRBJ2-7; the match to TRBD2 covers 13 bases. V lost 6 bases to trimming and J lost 2 bases; unmatched junction nucleotides: 4. The CDR3 contains 15 residues. Germline V gene data show CDR1 as SGHTA and CDR2 as FQGNSA. The CDR3 nucleotides read TGTGCCAGCAGTAGACTAGCGGGGGGACCCTACGAGCAGTACTTC. As protein: CASSRLAGGPYEQYF.

This clone occurred a few times. The CDR3 nucleotides read TGTGCCAGCAGACAGACTAGCGGGGGGGCGTACATTCAGTACTTC. Translating gives CASRQTSGGAYIQYF. The chain has TRBV2 and TRBJ2-4; 14 bases are shared with TRBD2. V dropped 6 bases and J dropped 8; count of bases not matched to a gene: 6. This CDR3 has 15 residues. From germline, CDR1 is SNHLY and CDR2 FYNNEI. Looking up the rest from reference TRBV2 and TRBJ2-4 gives the full variable domain: EPEVTQTPSHQVTQMGQEVILRCVPISNHLYFYWYRQILGQKVEFLVSFYNNEISEKSEIFDDQFSVERPDGSNFTLKIRSTKLEDSAMYFCASRQTSGGAYIQYFGAGTRLSVL.

The gene calls are TRBV27 and TRBJ1-1; tentative D call: TRBD1 (6 bases). The V end lost 4 bases, the J end lost 4 bases, and 19 bases lay between the germline ends. The CDR3 extends over 16 amino acids. Germline lookup yields CDR1 MNHEY and CDR2 SMNVEV (reference sequence). CDR3 nucleotides: TGTGCCAGCAGTTCCCCAATCAGGGGATCGGGCACTGAAGCTTTCTTT. This codes for CASSSPIRGSGTEAFF.

The chain employs TRBV20-1 and TRBJ1-5, with no clear D. V was pared by 3 bases and J by 6 bases, with 6 bases between. CDR1 and CDR2 from the germline V gene are DFQATT and SNEGSKA (reference sequence). The CDR3 covers 11 residues. The CDR3 loop reads CSASWGQPQHF. The CDR3 DNA follows: TGCAGTGCTAGTTGGGGTCAGCCCCAGCATTTT.

The CDR3 DNA follows: TGTGCCAGCAAACCTAGCGGGGGACTGAGCTCAGATACGCAGTATTTT. It yields the protein CASKPSGGLSSDTQYF. The chain carries TRBV28 and TRBJ2-3, with 10 bases aligning to TRBD2. The CDR3 loop spans 16 amino acids. V shed 7 bases, J shed 4 bases, and the junction held 11 bases outside the gene matches. Germline loops: CDR1 MDHEN, CDR2 SYDVKM.

The chain joins TRBV4-3 to TRBJ2-7, with 7 positions matching TRBD1. Looked up from germline, CDR1 is LGHNA and CDR2 is YSLEER. The V gene end was trimmed by 0 bases and the J gene end by 2 bases; junction bases not matched to a gene: 7. The CDR3 is made up of 16 amino acids. This CDR3 reads CASSQDSTGVTYEQYF. The CDR3 bases are TGCGCCAGCAGCCAAGATAGTACAGGGGTTACCTACGAGCAGTACTTC.

The V and J genes are TRBV5-5 and TRBJ1-4; maybe TRBD1 (5 bases). Trimming shortened V by 4 bases and J by 14 bases, and 18 bases separated the two germline ends. The germline gives CDR1 SGHKS, CDR2 YYEKEE (reference sequence). The CDR3 sequence is 13 residues long. As DNA, the CDR3 is TGTGCCAGCAGCCCGATATTTGGGGGGACGCTGTTTTTT. The encoded protein is CASSPIFGGTLFF. Variable domain in full (rest from reference TRBV5-5 and TRBJ1-4): DAGVTQSPTHLIKTRGQQVTLRCSPISGHKSVSWYQQVLGQGPQFIFQYYEKEERGRGNFPDRFSARQFPNYSSELNVNALLLGDSALYLCASSPIFGGTLFFGSGTQLSVL.

This chain links TRBV7-2 with TRBJ2-3; D gene unclear. In germline, CDR1 is SGHTA, CDR2 FQGNSA. V lost 5 bases and J 2 bases, leaving 11 bases between the germline ends. The length of the CDR3 is 14 residues. The CDR3 DNA follows: TGTGCCAGCAGCCCTAGGATGACCACAGATACGCAGTATTTT. Translation gives CASSPRMTTDTQYF. The variable domain in full, completed from reference TRBV7-2 and TRBJ2-3, reads GAGVSQSPSNKVTEKGKDVELRCDPISGHTALYWYRQSLGQGLEFLIYFQGNSAPDKSGLPSDRFSAERTGGSVSTLTIQRTQQEDSAVYLCASSPRMTTDTQYFGPGTRLTVL.

This clone was seen only once. The chain is built from TRBV6-1 and TRBJ1-5, with D possibly being TRBD1 (6 bases). Germline values: CDR1 MNHNS, CDR2 SASEGT. Trimming took off 2 bases at V and 4 bases at J, with 24 bases between the two ends. This CDR3 has 19 residues. CDR3 DNA sequence: TGTGCCAGCAGTGAATTGTACGTCGGGGGCCTGGCGGGAAATCAGCCCCAGCATTTT. It codes for CASSELYVGGLAGNQPQHF.

J is TRBJ2-2 and V is TRBV13; the match to TRBD1 covers 7 bases. The V and J ends lost 8 bases and 0 bases, in that order; junction bases with no gene match: 12. The CDR3 has 17 amino acids. Germline CDR1 and CDR2: PRHDT and FYEKMQ (reference sequence). The CDR3 DNA is TGTGCCAGCCACTCAAGACAGGGATTATCGAACACCGGGGAGCTGTTTTTT. Amino acid sequence: CASHSRQGLSNTGELFF. Full variable domain (remainder filled in from reference TRBV13 and TRBJ2-2): AAGVIQSPRHLIKEKRETATLKCYPIPRHDTVYWYQQGPGQDPQFLISFYEKMQSDKGSIPDRFSAQQFSDYHSELNMSSLELGDSALYFCASHSRQGLSNTGELFFGEGSRLTVL.

V gene TRBV4-1 combines with J gene TRBJ2-5; no firm D call. This CDR3 contains 15 residues. Between the trimmed V and J ends, which lost 2 bases and 4 bases, there was a span of 14 bases. Germline values: CDR1 MGHRA, CDR2 YSYEKL. DNA of the CDR3: TGCGCCAGCAGCCAACCGGAACGCGGCGGAGAGACCCAGTACTTC. Its translation: CASSQPERGGETQYF.

The chain links TRBV24-1 to TRBJ1-5; D not certain. Germline CDR1 KGHDR, CDR2 SFDVKD. There are 14 residues in the CDR3. V was shortened by 6 bases and J by 6 bases, with 14 bases between the two germline ends. This CDR3 is CATSRPPTGQPQHF. The DNA of the CDR3 is TGTGCCACCAGTCGACCTCCGACTGGTCAGCCCCAGCATTTT.

The chain has TRBV28 and TRBJ1-1; D is unresolved. Germline CDR1 reads MDHEN; CDR2 reads SYDVKM. CDR3 size: 15 residues. V lost 2 bases and J lost 3, with 13 bases in between. CDR3: CASSLAPARDTEAFF. DNA for the CDR3: TGTGCCAGCAGTTTAGCCCCCGCCCGGGACACTGAAGCTTTCTTT.

A single count supports this clone. The chain is built from TRBV6-5 and TRBJ1-1; TRBD1 agrees at 7 bases. Germline CDR1 reads MNHEY; CDR2 reads SVGAGI. V trimming: 3 bases; J trimming: 1 base; junction bases outside the gene matches: 5. The CDR3 sequence is 15 residues long. For the CDR3, the DNA is TGTGCCAGCAGTTATTCCGGGACAGAGAACACTGAAGCTTTCTTT. Amino acids: CASSYSGTENTEAFF.

This chain uses TRBV11-2 with TRBJ1-5, with a possible D match to TRBD1 (5 bases). The V end lost 8 bases, the J end lost 2 bases, and 16 bases lay between the germline ends. Germline V CDR1 and CDR2: SGHAT, FQNNGV. The CDR3 has 15 residues. CDR3 DNA sequence: TGTGCCAGCGCCAAAGGGGATTATGGCAATCAGCCCCAGCATTTT. It specifies CASAKGDYGNQPQHF.

This clone was seen a handful of times. This chain connects TRBV6-2 or TRBV6-3 to TRBJ2-7; 7 positions agree with TRBD2. In germline, CDR1 is MNHEY, CDR2 SVGEGT. With 0 bases clipped from V and 0 bases from J, the junction kept 2 bases outside the gene matches. This CDR3 spans 15 amino acids. The CDR3 reads CASSYSGGSSYEQYF. CDR3 DNA: TGTGCCAGCAGTTACTCCGGGGGGAGCTCCTACGAGCAGTACTTC.

The chain links TRBV19 to TRBJ2-5, with 7 nucleotides matching TRBD1. Germline V gene sequence: CDR1 LNHDA, CDR2 SQIVND (reference sequence). This CDR3 comprises 18 residues. V lost 5 bases to trimming and J lost 3 bases; unmatched junction nucleotides: 18. CDR3 sequence reads: CASSPRPSTGTAEETQYF. As DNA, the CDR3 is TGTGCCAGTAGTCCCCGGCCCTCTACCGGGACAGCCGAAGAGACCCAGTACTTC.

Remarks on this clone: This specimen includes other DNA sequences encoding the same CDR3. The chain employs TRBV12-3 or TRBV12-4 and TRBJ2-7; D perhaps matches TRBD1 (6 bases). Between the trimmed V and J ends, which lost 3 bases and 4 bases, there was a span of 7 bases. This CDR3 is 12 amino acids long. In DNA form, the CDR3 reads TGTGCCAGCAGTTTGCAGGGGTACGAGCAGTACTTC. Protein product: CASSLQGYEQYF.

The gene calls are TRBV6-5 and TRBJ1-2; D is undetermined. The CDR3 consists of 14 residues. Per germline, CDR1 MNHEY and CDR2 SVGAGI. V was trimmed by 7 bases and J by 4 bases, leaving 16 bases between them. The CDR3 protein is CASTTGRGSYGYTF. The CDR3 DNA reads as TGTGCCAGCACCACTGGTCGGGGAAGCTATGGCTACACCTTC.